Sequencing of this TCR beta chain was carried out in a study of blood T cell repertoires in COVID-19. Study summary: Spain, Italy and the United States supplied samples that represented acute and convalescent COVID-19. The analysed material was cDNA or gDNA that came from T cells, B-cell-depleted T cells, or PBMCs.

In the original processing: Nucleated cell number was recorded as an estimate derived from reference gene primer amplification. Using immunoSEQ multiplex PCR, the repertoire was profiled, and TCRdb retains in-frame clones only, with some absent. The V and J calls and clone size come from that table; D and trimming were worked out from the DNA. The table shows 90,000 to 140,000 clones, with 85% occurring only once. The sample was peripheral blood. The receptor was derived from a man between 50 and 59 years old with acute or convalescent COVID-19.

CDR3 sequence: CASSWGRGGSPLHF. In DNA form, the CDR3 reads TGTGCCAGCAGTTGGGGAAGGGGTGGTTCACCCCTCCACTTT. The genes are TRBV2 and TRBJ1-6, with a tentative D call TRBD1 (5 bases). V gave up 5 bases and J gave up 9 bases, with 14 bases separating them. Germline V CDR1 and CDR2: SNHLY, FYNNEI. This CDR3 is built from 14 residues. The variable domain in full, completed from reference TRBV2 and TRBJ1-6, reads EPEVTQTPSHQVTQMGQEVILRCVPISNHLYFYWYRQILGQKVEFLVSFYNNEISEKSEIFDDQFSVERPDGSNFTLKIRSTKLEDSAMYFCASSWGRGGSPLHFGNGTRLTVT.